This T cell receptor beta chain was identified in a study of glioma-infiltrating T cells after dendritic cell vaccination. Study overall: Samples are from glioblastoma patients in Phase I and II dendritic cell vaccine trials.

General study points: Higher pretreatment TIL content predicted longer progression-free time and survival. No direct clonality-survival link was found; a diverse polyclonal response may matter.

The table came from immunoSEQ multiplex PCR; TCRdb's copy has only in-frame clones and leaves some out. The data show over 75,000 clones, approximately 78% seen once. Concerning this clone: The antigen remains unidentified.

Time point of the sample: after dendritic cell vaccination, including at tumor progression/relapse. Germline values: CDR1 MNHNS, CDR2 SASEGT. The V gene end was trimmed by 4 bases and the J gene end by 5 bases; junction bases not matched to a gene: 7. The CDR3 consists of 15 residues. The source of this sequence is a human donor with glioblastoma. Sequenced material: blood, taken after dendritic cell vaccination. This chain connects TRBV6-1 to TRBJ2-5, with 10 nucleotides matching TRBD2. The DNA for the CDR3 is TGTGCCAGCAGTGGAGCTAGCGGGAGAAGGGAGACCCAGTACTTC. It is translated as CASSGASGRRETQYF.